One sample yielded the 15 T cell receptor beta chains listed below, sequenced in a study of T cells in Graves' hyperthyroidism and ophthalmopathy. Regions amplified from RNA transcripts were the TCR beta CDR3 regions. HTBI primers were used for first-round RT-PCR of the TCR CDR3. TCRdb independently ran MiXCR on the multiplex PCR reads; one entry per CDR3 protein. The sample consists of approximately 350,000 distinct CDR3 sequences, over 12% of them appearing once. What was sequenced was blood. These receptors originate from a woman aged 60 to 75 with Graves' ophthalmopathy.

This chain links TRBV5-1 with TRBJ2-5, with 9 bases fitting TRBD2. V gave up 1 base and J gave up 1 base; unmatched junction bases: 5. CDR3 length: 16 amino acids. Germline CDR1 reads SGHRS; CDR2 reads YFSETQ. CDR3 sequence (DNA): TGCGCCAGCAGCTTGTCGCCTAGCGGGACCCAAGAGACCCAGTACTTC. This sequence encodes CASSLSPSGTQETQYF.

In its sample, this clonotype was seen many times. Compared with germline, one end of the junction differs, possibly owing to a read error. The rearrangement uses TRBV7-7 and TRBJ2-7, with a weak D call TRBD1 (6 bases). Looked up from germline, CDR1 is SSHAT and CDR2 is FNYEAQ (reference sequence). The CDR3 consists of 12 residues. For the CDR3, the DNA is TGTGCTAGCAGGGGAGAAAACGGCGAGCAGTACTTC. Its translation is CASRGENGEQYF.

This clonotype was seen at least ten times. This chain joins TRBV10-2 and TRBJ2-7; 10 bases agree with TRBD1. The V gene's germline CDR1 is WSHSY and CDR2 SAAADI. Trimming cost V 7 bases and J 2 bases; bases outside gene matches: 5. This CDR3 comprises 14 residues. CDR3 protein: CASKPGQGTYEQYF. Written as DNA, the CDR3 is TGCGCCAGCAAGCCGGGACAGGGGACCTACGAGCAGTACTTC.

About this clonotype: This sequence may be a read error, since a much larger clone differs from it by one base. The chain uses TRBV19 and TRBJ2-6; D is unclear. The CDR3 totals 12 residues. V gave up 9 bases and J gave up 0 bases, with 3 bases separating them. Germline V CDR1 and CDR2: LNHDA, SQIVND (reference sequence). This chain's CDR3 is CARSSGANVLTF. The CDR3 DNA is TGTGCCAGAAGCTCTGGGGCCAACGTCCTGACTTTC.

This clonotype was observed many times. The CDR3 DNA reads as TGTGCCAGCAGCCGGGGGACGGAGATCTATGGCTACACCTTC. This gives the protein CASSRGTEIYGYTF. V and J are TRBV3-1 and TRBJ1-2, with D possibly TRBD1 on 5 matching bases. Germline loops: CDR1 LGHDT, CDR2 YNNKEL (reference sequence). Trimming removed 4 bases at V and 4 bases at J, with 13 bases between. The CDR3 loop spans 14 amino acids.

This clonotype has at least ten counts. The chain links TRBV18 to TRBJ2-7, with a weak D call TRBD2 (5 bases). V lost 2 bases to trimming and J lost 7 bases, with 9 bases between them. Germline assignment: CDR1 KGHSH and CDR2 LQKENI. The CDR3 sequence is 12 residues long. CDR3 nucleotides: TGTGCCAGCTCACCAGAGGGCCGGGAGCAGTACTTC. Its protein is CASSPEGREQYF.

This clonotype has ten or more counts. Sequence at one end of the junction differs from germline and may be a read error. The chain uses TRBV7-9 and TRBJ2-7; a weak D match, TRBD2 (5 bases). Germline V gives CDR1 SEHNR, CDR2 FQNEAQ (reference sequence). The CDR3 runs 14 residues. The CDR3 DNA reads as TGTGCCAGCAGCTTAGGGGGAGACCCTTACGAACAGTACTTC. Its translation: CASSLGGDPYEQYF.

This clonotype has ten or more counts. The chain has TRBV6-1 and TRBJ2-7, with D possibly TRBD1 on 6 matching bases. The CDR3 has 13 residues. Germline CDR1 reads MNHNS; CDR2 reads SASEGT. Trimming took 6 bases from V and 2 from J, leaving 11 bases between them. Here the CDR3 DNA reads TGTGCCAGCAGACCCGGACAGACCTACGAGCAGTACTTC. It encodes CASRPGQTYEQYF.

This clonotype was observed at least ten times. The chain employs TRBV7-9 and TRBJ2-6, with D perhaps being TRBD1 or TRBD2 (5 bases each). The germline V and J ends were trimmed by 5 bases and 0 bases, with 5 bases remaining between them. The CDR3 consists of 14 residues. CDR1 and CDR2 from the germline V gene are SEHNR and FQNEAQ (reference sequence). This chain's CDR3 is CASSGGSGANVLTF. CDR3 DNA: TGTGCCAGCAGCGGGGGCTCTGGGGCCAACGTCCTGACTTTC.

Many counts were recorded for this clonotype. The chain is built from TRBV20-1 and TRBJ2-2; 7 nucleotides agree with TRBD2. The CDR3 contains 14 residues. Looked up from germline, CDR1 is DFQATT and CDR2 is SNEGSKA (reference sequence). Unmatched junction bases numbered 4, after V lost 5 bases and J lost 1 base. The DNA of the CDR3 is TGCAGTGCTTCGCGGGAGCTGAACACCGGGGAGCTGTTTTTT. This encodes CSASRELNTGELFF.

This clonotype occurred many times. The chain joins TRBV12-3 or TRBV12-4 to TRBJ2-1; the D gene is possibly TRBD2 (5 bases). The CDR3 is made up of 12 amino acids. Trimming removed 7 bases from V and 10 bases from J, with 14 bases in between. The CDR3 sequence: CASTGEGAEQFF. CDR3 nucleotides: TGTGCCAGCACCGGCGAGGGAGCGGAGCAGTTCTTC.

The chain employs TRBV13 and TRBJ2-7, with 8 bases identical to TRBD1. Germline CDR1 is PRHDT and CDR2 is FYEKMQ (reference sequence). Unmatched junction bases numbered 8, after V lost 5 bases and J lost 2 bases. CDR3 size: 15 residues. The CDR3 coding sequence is TGTGCCAGCAGCCCACCGGGACAGGCCACCTACGAGCAGTACTTC. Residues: CASSPPGQATYEQYF. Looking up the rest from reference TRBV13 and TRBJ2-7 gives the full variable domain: AAGVIQSPRHLIKEKRETATLKCYPIPRHDTVYWYQQGPGQDPQFLISFYEKMQSDKGSIPDRFSAQQFSDYHSELNMSSLELGDSALYFCASSPPGQATYEQYFGPGTRLTVT.

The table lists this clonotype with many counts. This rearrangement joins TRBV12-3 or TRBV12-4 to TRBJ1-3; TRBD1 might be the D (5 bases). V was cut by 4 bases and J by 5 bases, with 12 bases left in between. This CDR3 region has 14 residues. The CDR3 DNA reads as TGTGCCAGCAGTTCCCCCGCGGGGCGAAACACCATATATTTT. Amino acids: CASSSPAGRNTIYF.

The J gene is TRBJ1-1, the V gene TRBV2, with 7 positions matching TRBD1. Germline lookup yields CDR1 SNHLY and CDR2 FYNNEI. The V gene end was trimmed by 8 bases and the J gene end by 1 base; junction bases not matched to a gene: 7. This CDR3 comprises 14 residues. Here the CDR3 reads CASYADRTNTEAFF. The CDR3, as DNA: TGTGCCAGCTACGCGGACAGGACGAACACTGAAGCTTTCTTT.

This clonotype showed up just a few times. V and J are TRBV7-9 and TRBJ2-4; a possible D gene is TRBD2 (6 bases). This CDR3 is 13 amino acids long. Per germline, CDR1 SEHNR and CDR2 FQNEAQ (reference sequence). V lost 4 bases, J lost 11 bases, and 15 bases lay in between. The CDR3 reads CASSWGEGGVQYF. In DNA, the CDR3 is TGTGCCAGCAGCTGGGGTGAGGGAGGAGTTCAGTACTTC. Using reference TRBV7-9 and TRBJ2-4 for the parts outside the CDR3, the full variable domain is DTGVSQNPRHKITKRGQNVTFRCDPISEHNRLYWYRQTLGQGPEFLTYFQNEAQLEKSRLLSDRFSAERPKGSFSTLEIQRTEQGDSAMYLCASSWGEGGVQYFGAGTRLSVL.